This T cell receptor beta chain originates from a study of T cell changes during pregnancy in multiple sclerosis. The CDR3 covers 16 residues. V trimming: 2 bases; J trimming: 5 bases; junction bases outside the gene matches: 2. From germline, CDR1 is SGHRS and CDR2 YFSETQ. The assay was immunoSEQ multiplex PCR, and TCRdb's table has in-frame clones only and misses some. The sample has fewer than 60,000 clones, 92% seen once; the top ten hold around 0.37%. The TCR sequence derives from a female donor with multiple sclerosis, enrolled in a pregnancy study. This chain connects TRBV5-1 to TRBJ2-1; 15 bases fit TRBD2. The sequencing here drew on CD4+ T cells from peripheral blood mononuclear cells, taken after pregnancy. This chain's CDR3 is CASSLGLAGGDNEQFF. The CDR3 DNA is TGCGCCAGCAGCTTAGGACTAGCGGGAGGGGACAATGAGCAGTTCTTC.